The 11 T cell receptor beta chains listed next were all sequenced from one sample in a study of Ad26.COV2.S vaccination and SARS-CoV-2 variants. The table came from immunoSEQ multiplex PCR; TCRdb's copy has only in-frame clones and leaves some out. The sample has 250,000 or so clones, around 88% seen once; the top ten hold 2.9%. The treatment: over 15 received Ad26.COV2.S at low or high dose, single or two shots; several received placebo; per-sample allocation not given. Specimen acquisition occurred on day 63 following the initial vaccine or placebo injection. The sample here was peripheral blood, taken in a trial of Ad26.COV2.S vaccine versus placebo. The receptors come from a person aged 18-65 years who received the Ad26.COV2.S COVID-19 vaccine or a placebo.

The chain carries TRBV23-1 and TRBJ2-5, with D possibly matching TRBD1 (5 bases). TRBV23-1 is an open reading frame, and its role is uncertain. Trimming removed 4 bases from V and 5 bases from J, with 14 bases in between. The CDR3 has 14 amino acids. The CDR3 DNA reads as TGCGCCAGCAGTCTGGATAAGGGGATGGAGACCCAGTACTTC. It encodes CASSLDKGMETQYF.

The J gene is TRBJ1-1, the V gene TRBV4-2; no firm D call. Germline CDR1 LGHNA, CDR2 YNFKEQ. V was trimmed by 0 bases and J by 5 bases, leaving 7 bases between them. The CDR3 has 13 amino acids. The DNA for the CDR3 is TGTGCCAGCAGCCAAGATCGGGGTACTGAAGCTTTCTTT. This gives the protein CASSQDRGTEAFF.

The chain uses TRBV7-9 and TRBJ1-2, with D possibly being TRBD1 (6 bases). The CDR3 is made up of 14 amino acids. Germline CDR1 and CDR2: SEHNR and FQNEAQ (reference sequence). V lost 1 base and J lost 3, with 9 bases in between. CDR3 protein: CASSLVTGYYGYTF. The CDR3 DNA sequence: TGTGCCAGCAGCTTAGTAACAGGGTACTATGGCTACACCTTC.

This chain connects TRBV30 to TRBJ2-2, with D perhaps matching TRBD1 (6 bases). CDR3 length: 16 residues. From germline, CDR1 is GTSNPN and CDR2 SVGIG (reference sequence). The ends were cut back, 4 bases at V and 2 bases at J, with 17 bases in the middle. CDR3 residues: CAWNYRVSVNTGELFF. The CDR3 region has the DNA TGTGCCTGGAATTACAGGGTATCGGTAAACACCGGGGAGCTGTTTTTT.

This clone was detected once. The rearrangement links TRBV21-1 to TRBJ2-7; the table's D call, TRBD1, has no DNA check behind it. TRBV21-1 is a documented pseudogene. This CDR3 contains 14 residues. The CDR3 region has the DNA TGTGCCAGCAGTATACAGGGGGCACGGTACGAGCAGTACGTC. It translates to CASSIQGARYEQYV.

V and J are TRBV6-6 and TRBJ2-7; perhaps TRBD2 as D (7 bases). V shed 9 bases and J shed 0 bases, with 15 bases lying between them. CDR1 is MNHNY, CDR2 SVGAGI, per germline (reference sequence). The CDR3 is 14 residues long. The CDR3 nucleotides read TGTGCCAGTGTCCGCGGGGGCAGCTCCTACGAGCAGTACGTC. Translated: CASVRGGSSYEQYV.

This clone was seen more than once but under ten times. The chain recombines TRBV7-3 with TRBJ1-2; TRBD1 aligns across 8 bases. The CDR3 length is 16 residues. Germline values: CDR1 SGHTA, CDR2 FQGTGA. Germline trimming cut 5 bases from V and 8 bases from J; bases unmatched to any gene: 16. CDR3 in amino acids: CASSPTISTGVSGYTF. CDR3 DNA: TGTGCCAGCAGCCCAACCATTTCGACAGGGGTCTCCGGCTACACCTTC.

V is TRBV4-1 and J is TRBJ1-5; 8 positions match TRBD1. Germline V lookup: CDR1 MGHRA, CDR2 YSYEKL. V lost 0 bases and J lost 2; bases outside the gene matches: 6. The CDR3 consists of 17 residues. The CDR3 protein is CASSQEGQVGGNQPQHF. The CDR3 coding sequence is TGCGCCAGCAGCCAAGAGGGACAGGTCGGTGGCAATCAGCCCCAGCATTTT.

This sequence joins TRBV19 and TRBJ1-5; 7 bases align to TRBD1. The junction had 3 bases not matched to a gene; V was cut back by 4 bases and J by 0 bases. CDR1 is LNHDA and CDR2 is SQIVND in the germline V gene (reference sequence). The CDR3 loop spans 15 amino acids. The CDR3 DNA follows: TGTGCCAGTAGTACGACAGGGACTAGCAATCAGCCCCAGCATTTT. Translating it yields CASSTTGTSNQPQHF. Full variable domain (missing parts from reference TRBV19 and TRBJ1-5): DGGITQSPKYLFRKEGQNVTLSCEQNLNHDAMYWYRQDPGQGLRLIYYSQIVNDFQKGDIAEGYSVSREKKESFPLTVTSAQKNPTAFYLCASSTTGTSNQPQHFGDGTRLSIL.

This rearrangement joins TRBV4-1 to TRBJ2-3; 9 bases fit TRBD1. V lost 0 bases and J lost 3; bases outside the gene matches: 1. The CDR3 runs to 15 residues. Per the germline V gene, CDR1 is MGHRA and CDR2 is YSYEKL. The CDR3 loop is CASSQEDRGTDTQYF. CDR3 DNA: TGCGCCAGCAGCCAAGAGGACAGGGGTACAGATACGCAGTATTTT.

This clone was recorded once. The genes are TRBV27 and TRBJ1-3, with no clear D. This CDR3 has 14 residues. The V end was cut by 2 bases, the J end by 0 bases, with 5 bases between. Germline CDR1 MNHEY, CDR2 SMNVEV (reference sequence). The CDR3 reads CASSLDYSGNTIYF. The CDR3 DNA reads TGTGCCAGCAGTTTAGATTACTCTGGAAACACCATATATTTT.